These T cell receptor beta chains were read from a single sample in a study of shared T cell receptors in the human thymus. The data were produced by immunoSEQ multiplex PCR, yet TCRdb's version contains in-frame clones alone and is incomplete. Of hundreds of thousands of clones listed, about 90% are singletons. These sequences were also reported in another study, on human thymus T cells.

Sequences were obtained from thymocytes. The source is a boy under two years old with a congenital heart defect. The CDR3 runs from the conserved cysteine through the conserved F or W. A D gene is named only where the DNA matches it firmly. Clone sizes are given selectively: once, few, many, or a class where the clone is expanded.

j_call: TRBJ2-3; v_call: TRBV29-1; clone_size: once; d_call: TRBD2; cdr3_nt: TGCAGCGGCATACTAGCGGGGAACACAGATACGCAGTATTTT; cdr3_aa: CSGILAGNTDTQYF
j_call: TRBJ2-7; v_call: TRBV5-4; clone_size: NA; d_call: TRBD1; cdr3_nt: TGTGCCAGCAGCGCCTACCCGGGACAGGGCTACGAGCAGTACTTC; cdr3_aa: CASSAYPGQGYEQYF
j_call: TRBJ1-4; v_call: TRBV10-1; clone_size: NA; d_call: NA; cdr3_nt: TGCGCCAGCAGTGAGACGAAGGGGACTAATGAAAAACTGTTTTTT; cdr3_aa: CASSETKGTNEKLFF
j_call: TRBJ1-1; v_call: TRBV7-8; clone_size: NA; d_call: NA; cdr3_nt: TGTGCCAGCAGCTTAGTCCTGGACCCCAGGGGTAAGACTGAAGCTTTCTTT; cdr3_aa: CASSLVLDPRGKTEAFF
j_call: TRBJ1-2; v_call: TRBV7-9; clone_size: NA; d_call: NA; cdr3_nt: TGTGCCAGCAGCGCGCCACCCCTCTATGGCTACACCTTC; cdr3_aa: CASSAPPLYGYTF
j_call: TRBJ2-7; v_call: TRBV5-1; clone_size: NA; d_call: TRBD1; cdr3_nt: TGCGCCAGCAGCTTGTGGACAGGGCACTACGAGCAGTACTTC; cdr3_aa: CASSLWTGHYEQYF
j_call: TRBJ2-7; v_call: TRBV18; clone_size: NA; d_call: NA; cdr3_nt: TGTGCCAGCTCACCAGGAAGGGGTTCTATAAACTACGAGCAGTACTTC; cdr3_aa: CASSPGRGSINYEQYF
j_call: TRBJ1-3; v_call: TRBV5-6; clone_size: NA; d_call: TRBD1; cdr3_nt: TGTGCCAGCAGCTCCCGGACAGGGGGAAACACCATATATTTT; cdr3_aa: CASSSRTGGNTIYF
j_call: TRBJ2-1; v_call: TRBV4-1; clone_size: NA; d_call: TRBD2; cdr3_nt: TGCGCCAGCAGCCAAGATCAGGAAGCGGGAGGTGGGAATGAGCAGTTCTTC; cdr3_aa: CASSQDQEAGGGNEQFF
j_call: TRBJ2-7; v_call: TRBV19; clone_size: NA; d_call: NA; cdr3_nt: TGTGCCAGTAGCCCTGACAGCCGGTCCCACGAGCAGTACTTC; cdr3_aa: CASSPDSRSHEQYF
j_call: TRBJ1-5; v_call: TRBV7-2; clone_size: NA; d_call: NA; cdr3_nt: TGTGCCAGCAGCTTAGGGCCAGATAGCAATCAGCCCCAGCATTTT; cdr3_aa: CASSLGPDSNQPQHF
j_call: TRBJ2-5; v_call: TRBV19; clone_size: NA; d_call: TRBD2; cdr3_nt: TGTGCCAGTAGCTCTCGCGGGGGGGCCGGGGAGACCCAGTACTTC; cdr3_aa: CASSSRGGAGETQYF
j_call: TRBJ1-2; v_call: TRBV12-5; clone_size: NA; d_call: NA; cdr3_nt: TGTGCTAGTGGTTTGTGGGGCGGGGGATCCGGTAAGAGCTACACCTTC; cdr3_aa: CASGLWGGGSGKSYTF
j_call: TRBJ2-7; v_call: TRBV7-6; clone_size: once; d_call: NA; cdr3_nt: TGTGCCAGCAGAAGCGGGCCCTCCTACGAGCAGTACTTC; cdr3_aa: CASRSGPSYEQYF
j_call: TRBJ2-1; v_call: TRBV27; clone_size: NA; d_call: NA; cdr3_nt: TGTGCCAGCACTCTACGCCGGGGGATGGGGTACAATGAGCAGTTCTTC; cdr3_aa: CASTLRRGMGYNEQFF
j_call: TRBJ2-1; v_call: TRBV15; clone_size: NA; d_call: NA; cdr3_nt: TGTGCCACCAGCAGAGATTTTCGGGGGAATGAGCAGTTCTTC; cdr3_aa: CATSRDFRGNEQFF
j_call: TRBJ2-5; v_call: TRBV18; clone_size: NA; d_call: NA; cdr3_nt: TGTGCCAGCTCACCACGGATCGTACCAGGGCCCATTTCAGAGACCCAGTACTTC; cdr3_aa: CASSPRIVPGPISETQYF
j_call: TRBJ2-2; v_call: TRBV6-4; clone_size: NA; d_call: NA; cdr3_nt: TGTGCCAGCAGTGACATGCCGATAGGAGACACCGGGGAGCTGTTTTTT; cdr3_aa: CASSDMPIGDTGELFF